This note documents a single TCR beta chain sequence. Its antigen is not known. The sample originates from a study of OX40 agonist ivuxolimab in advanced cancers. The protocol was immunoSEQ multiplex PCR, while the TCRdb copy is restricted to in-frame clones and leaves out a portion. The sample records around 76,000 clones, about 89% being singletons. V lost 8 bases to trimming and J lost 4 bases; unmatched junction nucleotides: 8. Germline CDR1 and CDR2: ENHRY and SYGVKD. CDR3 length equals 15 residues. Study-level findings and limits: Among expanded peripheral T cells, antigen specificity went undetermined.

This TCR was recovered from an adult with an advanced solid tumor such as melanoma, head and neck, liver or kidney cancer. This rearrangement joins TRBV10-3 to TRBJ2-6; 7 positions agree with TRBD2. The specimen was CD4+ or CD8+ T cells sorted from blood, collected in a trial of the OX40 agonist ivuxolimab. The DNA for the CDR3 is TGTGCCATCTGGGAGGGCTCTTTCGGGGCCAACGTCCTGACTTTC. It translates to CAIWEGSFGANVLTF.